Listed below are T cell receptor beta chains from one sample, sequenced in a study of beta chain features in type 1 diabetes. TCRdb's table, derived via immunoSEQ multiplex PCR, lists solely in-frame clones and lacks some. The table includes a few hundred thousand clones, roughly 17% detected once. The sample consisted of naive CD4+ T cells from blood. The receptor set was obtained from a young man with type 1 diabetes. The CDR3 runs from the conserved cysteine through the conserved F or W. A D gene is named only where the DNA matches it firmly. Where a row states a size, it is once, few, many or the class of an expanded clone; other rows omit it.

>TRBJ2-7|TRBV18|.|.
TGTGCCAGCTCACCACCGACCCGCACTTACGAGCAGTACTTC
CASSPPTRTYEQYF
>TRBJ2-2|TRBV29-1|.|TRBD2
TGCAGCGTAGCCGGGACTAGCGGCTCAAACACCGGGGAGCTGTTTTTT
CSVAGTSGSNTGELFF
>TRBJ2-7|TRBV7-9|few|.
TGTGCCAGCAGCTTCGTGGCGACGGACGAGCAGTACTTC
CASSFVATDEQYF
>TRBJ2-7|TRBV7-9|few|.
TGTGCCAGCAGCCTCGACCTGGCCCCATACGAGCAGTACTTC
CASSLDLAPYEQYF
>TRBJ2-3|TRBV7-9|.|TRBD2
TGTGCCAGCAGCTTAGGACTAGCGGGAAGAACGACAGATACGCAGTATTTT
CASSLGLAGRTTDTQYF
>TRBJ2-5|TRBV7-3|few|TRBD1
TGTGCCAGCAGCACCCACAGGGGGCAAGAGACCCAGTACTTC
CASSTHRGQETQYF
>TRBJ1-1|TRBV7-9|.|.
TGTGCCAGCAGCCCCCAGGGGAGGACTGAAGCTTTCTTT
CASSPQGRTEAFF
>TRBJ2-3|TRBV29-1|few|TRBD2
TGCAGCGTTGAACGGGGCGGGAGAAGGGCAGATACGCAGTATTTT
CSVERGGRRADTQYF
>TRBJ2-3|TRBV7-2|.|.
TGTGCCAGCAGCTTAGCGGGAGTCGGTTTCACAGATACGCAGTATTTT
CASSLAGVGFTDTQYF
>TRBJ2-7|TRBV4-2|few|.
TGTGCCAGCAGCCAACTATGGAAAGGGTCCTCCTACGAGCAGTACTTC
CASSQLWKGSSYEQYF
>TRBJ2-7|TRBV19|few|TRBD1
TGTGCCAGTAATAACCGGGACAGGGCCGAGCAGTACTTC
CASNNRDRAEQYF
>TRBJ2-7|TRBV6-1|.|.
TGTGCCAGCAGTGAAGTTAGTCTTGAGCAGTACTTC
CASSEVSLEQYF
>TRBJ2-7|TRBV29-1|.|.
TGCAGCGTCGACAACCCTCAGGGGAGCGAGCAGTACTTC
CSVDNPQGSEQYF
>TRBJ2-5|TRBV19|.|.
TGTGCCAGTACGGGAATCGAGGCAGGGAGAGAGACCCAGTACTTC
CASTGIEAGRETQYF
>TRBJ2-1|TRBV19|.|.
TGTGCCAGTAAAGGTCTAGGACTCGCCTTTGGCTACAATGAGCAGTTCTTC
CASKGLGLAFGYNEQFF
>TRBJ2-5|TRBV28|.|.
TGTGCCAGCAGGTTGAGCCAAGAGACCCAGTACTTC
CASRLSQETQYF
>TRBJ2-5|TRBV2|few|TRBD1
TGTGCCAGCACTCGACAGGGGGCAGGAGAGACCCAGTACTTC
CASTRQGAGETQYF
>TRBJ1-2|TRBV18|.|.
TGTGCCAGCTCACCACCGACGGGCTATGGCTACACCTTC
CASSPPTGYGYTF